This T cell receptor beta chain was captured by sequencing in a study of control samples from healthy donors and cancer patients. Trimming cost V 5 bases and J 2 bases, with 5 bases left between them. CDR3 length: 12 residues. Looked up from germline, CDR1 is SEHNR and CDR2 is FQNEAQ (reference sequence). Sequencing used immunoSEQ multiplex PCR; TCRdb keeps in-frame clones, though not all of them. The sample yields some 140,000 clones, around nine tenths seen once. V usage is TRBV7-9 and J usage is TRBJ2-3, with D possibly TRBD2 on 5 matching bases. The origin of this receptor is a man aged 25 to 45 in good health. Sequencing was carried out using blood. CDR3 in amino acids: CASSRDTDTQYF. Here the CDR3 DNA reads TGTGCCAGCAGCCGGGACACAGATACGCAGTATTTT.